This T cell receptor beta chain was documented in a study of blood T cell repertoires in COVID-19. Turning to the study itself: Spain, Italy and the United States supplied samples that represented acute and convalescent COVID-19. The cDNA or gDNA used as material had been derived from T cells, B-cell-depleted T cells, or PBMCs.

Clinical histories supplied by participants themselves formed the basis of cohort assignment. This clone has just a few counts. As handled by the study authors: Reference gene primer amplification in the assay estimated nucleated cell counts. Data came from immunoSEQ multiplex PCR; TCRdb stores just in-frame clones and leaves some out. V, J and clone size are taken as reported in that table, and D and trimming were inferred from the DNA itself. The table has 82,000 or so clones, around 89% seen once. This TCR was recovered from a woman aged 45 to 65 with acute COVID-19. The specimen sequenced was PBMCs or T cells enriched from blood (not recorded which).

CDR3 protein: CASSLTGESGYTF. In DNA, the CDR3 is TGTGCCAGCAGCTTGACAGGGGAGTCTGGCTACACCTTC. The V call is TRBV9, the J call TRBJ1-2; 8 nucleotides line up with TRBD1. From germline, CDR1 is SGDLS and CDR2 YYNGEE. J lost 7 bases, V lost 4 bases, and 6 bases had no gene match. The CDR3 has 13 residues.